Listed here are 25 T cell receptor beta chains from one sample, sequenced in a study of shared clonotypes between healthy human individuals. TCRdb's table, derived via immunoSEQ multiplex PCR, lists solely in-frame clones and lacks some. The sample lists about a million clones, more than 75% seen once, with over 1.3% in the top ten. Material: memory CD4+ T cells sorted from blood. Subset in this sample: CD45RA-negative fraction. The receptors come from a man between 18 and 35 years old in good health.

About this clone: Other DNA sequences in the same sample also yield this CDR3. The rearrangement links TRBV7-2 to TRBJ2-2; D is unresolved. CDR3 length equals 16 residues. V was pared by 5 bases and J by 1 base, with 14 bases between. CDR1 is SGHTA, CDR2 FQGNSA, per germline. As DNA, the CDR3 is TGTGCCAGCAGCCCCCCATTGCTCTTGAACACCGGGGAGCTGTTTTTT. Encoded protein: CASSPPLLLNTGELFF. The entire variable domain, with the rest obtained from reference TRBV7-2 and TRBJ2-2, is as follows: GAGVSQSPSNKVTEKGKDVELRCDPISGHTALYWYRQSLGQGLEFLIYFQGNSAPDKSGLPSDRFSAERTGGSVSTLTIQRTQQEDSAVYLCASSPPLLLNTGELFFGEGSRLTVL.

CDR3 DNA: TGTGCCAGCAGCTTGGACAGCCCTGGGATATACGAGCAGTACTTC. Translated: CASSLDSPGIYEQYF. The rearrangement uses TRBV5-4 and TRBJ2-7; no clear D gene. CDR1 and CDR2 (germline): SGHNT, YYREEE (reference sequence). V was pared by 0 bases and J by 4 bases, with 14 bases between. The CDR3 runs 15 residues.

The V gene is TRBV5-8, the J gene TRBJ1-1; TRBD1 is a possible D gene (5 bases). Germline lookup yields CDR1 SGHTS and CDR2 YDEGEE. V dropped 5 bases and J dropped 6 bases, with 23 bases sitting between them. The CDR3 totals 16 residues. The CDR3 nucleotides are TGTGCCAGCAGACAAATATGGGGGGTTCGTGGCGCTGAAGCTTTCTTT. As protein: CASRQIWGVRGAEAFF.

This clone came up once. The chain uses TRBV18 and TRBJ2-1; D is possibly TRBD2 (6 bases). V shed 0 bases and J shed 3 bases, with 15 bases lying between them. Germline V gene sequence: CDR1 KGHSH, CDR2 LQKENI. This CDR3 region has 17 residues. The CDR3 is CASSPPIAGTLYNEQFF. CDR3 coding DNA: TGTGCCAGCTCACCACCGATTGCGGGAACCCTCTACAATGAGCAGTTCTTC. The whole variable domain, filled in from reference TRBV18 and TRBJ2-1, reads NAGVMQNPRHLVRRRGQEARLRCSPMKGHSHVYWYRQLPEEGLKFMVYLQKENIIDESGMPKERFSAEFPKEGPSILRIQQVVRGDSAAYFCASSPPIAGTLYNEQFFGPGTRLTVL.

This clone was recorded once. This sample includes further DNA sequences coding for the same CDR3. The chain couples TRBV30 to TRBJ1-1, with D unresolved. The CDR3 length is 12 residues. V lost 2 bases, J lost 5 bases, and 9 bases lay in between. CDR1 GTSNPN and CDR2 SVGIG come from the germline V gene (reference sequence). This CDR3 reads CAWSTGRTEAFF. Here the CDR3 DNA reads TGTGCCTGGAGTACGGGGAGAACTGAAGCTTTCTTT.

This chain connects TRBV5-1 to TRBJ1-1; 7 positions match TRBD1. J lost 3 bases, V lost 2 bases, and 13 bases had no gene match. In germline, CDR1 is SGHRS, CDR2 YFSETQ. This CDR3 has 17 amino acids. CDR3 coding DNA: TGCGCCAGCAGCTTCATCCGGGACAGATGGGGGGACACTGAAGCTTTCTTT. Encoded protein: CASSFIRDRWGDTEAFF.

J is TRBJ2-5 and V is TRBV5-1; a possible D gene is TRBD1 (6 bases). The CDR3 consists of 14 residues. With 4 bases removed from V and 2 bases from J, the gap between germline ends came to 12 bases. Germline CDR1 reads SGHRS; CDR2 reads YFSETQ. The CDR3 DNA follows: TGCGCCAGCAGCGACGGACAGCCTCAAGAGACCCAGTACTTC. This encodes CASSDGQPQETQYF.

The chain is built from TRBV6-1 and TRBJ1-5; no reliable D call. Trimming removed 6 bases at V and 4 bases at J, with 16 bases between. Germline assignment: CDR1 MNHNS and CDR2 SASEGT. The CDR3 is 15 amino acids. The CDR3 here is CASRRPFELNQPQHF. DNA of the CDR3: TGTGCCAGCAGGAGGCCTTTTGAGCTTAATCAGCCCCAGCATTTT.

This clone appeared a few times. The chain combines TRBV19 with TRBJ1-5, with D possibly matching TRBD1 (5 bases). The CDR3 is made up of 15 amino acids. Trimming removed 5 bases from V and 2 bases from J, with 13 bases in between. The germline CDR1 and CDR2 sequences are LNHDA and SQIVND (reference sequence). CDR3 in amino acids: CASSPGITGNQPQHF. The DNA of the CDR3 is TGTGCCAGTAGTCCAGGGATTACGGGCAATCAGCCCCAGCATTTT.

The chain combines TRBV10-3 with TRBJ2-1; D uncertain. Germline CDR1 ENHRY, CDR2 SYGVKD. This CDR3 comprises 14 residues. V was shortened by 2 bases and J by 7 bases, with 12 bases between the two germline ends. The DNA of the CDR3 is TGTGCCATCAGTGAGGCCCAGGTCCCTAATGAGCAGTTCTTC. This encodes CAISEAQVPNEQFF.

The J gene is TRBJ2-3, the V gene TRBV10-1; D perhaps matches TRBD1 (5 bases). This CDR3 comprises 15 residues. Germline V gene sequence: CDR1 WNHNN, CDR2 SYGVQD (reference sequence). Trimming left V 2 bases short and J 3 bases short, with 12 bases between. CDR3 region: CASSERRGGTDTQYF. DNA of the CDR3: TGCGCCAGCAGTGAGCGAAGGGGTGGGACAGATACGCAGTATTTT.

The J gene is TRBJ2-1, the V gene TRBV7-9; a possible D gene is TRBD2 (7 bases). The CDR3 extends over 15 amino acids. Germline V gene lookup returns CDR1 SEHNR and CDR2 FQNEAQ (reference sequence). Trimming took 6 bases from V and 7 from J, leaving 19 bases between them. CDR3 amino acids: CASRFTGKGGNEQFF. CDR3 DNA: TGTGCCAGCAGATTTACAGGGAAGGGAGGGAATGAGCAGTTCTTC.

The CDR3 reads CASKRRQGNTGELFF. CDR3 sequence (DNA): TGTGCCAGCAAGCGGCGACAGGGGAACACCGGGGAGCTGTTTTTT. This chain links TRBV6-1 with TRBJ2-2; 7 bases align to TRBD1. The ends lost 7 bases at V and 1 base at J; junction bases unmatched: 6. The germline V gene encodes CDR1 MNHNS and CDR2 SASEGT. This CDR3 is built from 15 residues.

The CDR3 nucleotides are TGTGCCAGCAGCCAAGAAGGGTATTCACCCCTCCACTTT. Translated, it gives CASSQEGYSPLHF. The gene calls are TRBV14 and TRBJ1-6; D is unresolved. The CDR3 spans 13 residues. Trimming shortened V by 0 bases and J by 8 bases, and 5 bases separated the two germline ends. CDR1 and CDR2 (germline): SGHDN, FVKESK.

This clone was detected once. One end of the junction fails to match germline, which may point to a read error. This chain joins TRBV25-1 and TRBJ1-4, with D possibly matching TRBD1 (5 bases). CDR3 length: 12 amino acids. Germline-derived CDR1 and CDR2 are MGHDK and SYGVNS. CDR3 protein: CASSGRLGGVHF. The CDR3 DNA is TGTGCCAGCAGTGGGCGCCTCGGAGGGGTCCATTTT.

The rearrangement uses TRBV5-3 and TRBJ1-3; D is undetermined. TRBV5-3 is placed among ORFs of uncertain function. This CDR3 contains 16 residues. Trimming took 0 bases from V and 0 from J, leaving 10 bases between them. The CDR3 DNA reads TGTGCCAGAAGCTTGGATGTATTACCCTCTGGAAACACCATATATTTT. It translates to CARSLDVLPSGNTIYF.

This clone was seen many times. The chain carries TRBV9 and TRBJ1-3; D call uncertain. The V gene's germline CDR1 is SGDLS and CDR2 YYNGEE. V lost 3 bases, J lost 2 bases, and 15 bases lay in between. CDR3 length: 16 amino acids. The CDR3 nucleotides read TGTGCCAGCAGCGCCCCGGGGTTAGGGACTGGAAACACCATATATTTT. Amino acid sequence: CASSAPGLGTGNTIYF. The entire variable domain, with the rest obtained from reference TRBV9 and TRBJ1-3, is as follows: DSGVTQTPKHLITATGQRVTLRCSPRSGDLSVYWYQQSLDQGLQFLIQYYNGEERAKGNILERFSAQQFPDLHSELNLSSLELGDSALYFCASSAPGLGTGNTIYFGEGSWLTVV.

The gene calls are TRBV7-9 and TRBJ2-7; 8 bases are a match to TRBD2. CDR3 length: 12 residues. Germline lookup yields CDR1 SEHNR and CDR2 FQNEAQ (reference sequence). Germline trimming cut 5 bases from V and 5 bases from J; bases unmatched to any gene: 2. CDR3 bases: TGTGCCAGCAGCCGACTAGCGAACGAGCAGTACTTC. This gives the protein CASSRLANEQYF.

A word on this clone: The sample holds other DNA sequences that translate to the same CDR3. The V call is TRBV28, the J call TRBJ1-5; D is unresolved. Germline CDR1 reads MDHEN; CDR2 reads SYDVKM. V lost 6 bases to trimming and J lost 0 bases, with 6 bases between them. The CDR3 extends over 13 amino acids. As DNA, the CDR3 is TGTGCCAGCAGCCCCGATAGCAATCAGCCCCAGCATTTT. Residues: CASSPDSNQPQHF.

This clone was seen a handful of times. The V and J genes are TRBV5-6 and TRBJ2-7; possible D gene TRBD1, 6 bases. Germline loops: CDR1 SGHDT, CDR2 YYEEEE. This CDR3 spans 16 amino acids. The V end was cut by 2 bases, the J end by 4 bases, with 19 bases between. CDR3 DNA sequence: TGTGCCAGCAGCTTCCAGGTTAAGGGACACGGGTACGAGCAGTACTTC. This encodes CASSFQVKGHGYEQYF.

This chain joins TRBV19 and TRBJ1-5, with TRBD1 matching over 10 bases. CDR3 length equals 15 residues. Germline-derived CDR1 and CDR2 are LNHDA and SQIVND (reference sequence). With 7 bases clipped from V and 1 base from J, the junction kept 4 bases outside the gene matches. The CDR3 is CASTWGQGSNQPQHF. CDR3 coding DNA: TGTGCCAGTACCTGGGGACAGGGGAGCAATCAGCCCCAGCATTTT.

The V call is TRBV6-5, the J call TRBJ2-1; TRBD2 agrees at 9 bases. Unmatched junction bases numbered 3, after V lost 6 bases and J lost 6 bases. The CDR3 loop spans 13 amino acids. CDR1 and CDR2 from the germline V gene are MNHEY and SVGAGI. CDR3: CASRRGGVNEQFF. As DNA, the CDR3 is TGTGCCAGCAGGCGGGGGGGTGTCAATGAGCAGTTCTTC.

This chain uses TRBV2 with TRBJ1-5; TRBD1 matches at 8 bases. Trimming at V came to 8 bases and at J to 3 bases, leaving 3 bases not matched to a gene. Germline V gene lookup returns CDR1 SNHLY and CDR2 FYNNEI. The CDR3 runs 13 residues. The CDR3 region is CASRGQVNQPQHF. For the CDR3, the DNA is TGTGCCAGCCGGGGACAGGTCAATCAGCCCCAGCATTTT.

The V gene is TRBV4-2, the J gene TRBJ2-1; 7 bases are a match to TRBD2. The junction had 4 bases not matched to a gene; V was cut back by 0 bases and J by 2 bases. This CDR3 has 16 residues. CDR1 and CDR2 (germline): LGHNA, YNFKEQ. CDR3 bases: TGTGCCAGCAGCCAAGATAGGCGGGGGACCTACAATGAGCAGTTCTTC. It is translated as CASSQDRRGTYNEQFF.

The V gene is TRBV21-1, the J gene TRBJ1-1. TRBV21-1 corresponds to a pseudogene. This CDR3 has 12 amino acids. Here the CDR3 DNA reads TGTGCCAGCATCTCACGGGCCACTGAAGCTTTCTTT. Translation: CASISRATEAFF.